In its sample, the clone carrying this T cell receptor (beta chain) was seen once. The sample comes from a study of blood T cell repertoires in COVID-19. About the research overall: Acute and convalescent COVID-19 specimens originated in the United States, Italy and Spain. The cDNA or gDNA used as material had been derived from T cells, B-cell-depleted T cells, or PBMCs.

Authors' analysis steps: Amplification of reference gene primers provided the estimated nucleated cell counts. Repertoires were generated with immunoSEQ multiplex PCR, while TCRdb's copy carries only in-frame clones and drops some. V, J and clone size reflect that table, while D and trimming were determined from the DNA. The sample contains tens of thousands of clones, over 75% of which appear only once. Trimming left V 0 bases short and J 2 bases short, with 11 bases between. CDR1 and CDR2 (germline): MGHRA, YSYEKL. The CDR3 spans 15 residues. The TCR originated in a human donor in a cohort sampled during active COVID-19. The source material was peripheral blood. The rearrangement joins TRBV4-1 to TRBJ2-7, with D possibly matching TRBD2 (6 bases). In DNA form, the CDR3 reads TGCGCCAGCAGCCAAGAGGTGGGGGGAACCTACGAGCAGTACTTC. Amino acids: CASSQEVGGTYEQYF.